This T cell receptor beta chain was sequenced in a study of beta chain features in type 1 diabetes. Study-level findings and limits: In every one of the four CD4+ subsets, TCRB CDR3s were moderately but significantly shorter in Type 1 diabetes patients.

As every portion of the isolated RNA was reverse transcribed, the sequencing read expressed TCRB transcripts. Sequencing used immunoSEQ multiplex PCR; TCRdb keeps in-frame clones, though not all of them. The sample has approximately 240,000 clones, roughly 17% seen once. By way of CD45RO/CCR7/CD25/CD127/CD95/CD27, the CD4+ regulatory, stem cell-like memory, central memory and naive cells were sorted. The CDR3 totals 12 residues. The ends were cut back, 4 bases at V and 7 bases at J, with 11 bases in the middle. The germline gives CDR1 GTSNPN, CDR2 SVGIG (reference sequence). This clone appeared a few times. Its target is unknown.

This rearrangement joins TRBV30 to TRBJ2-1; tentative D call: TRBD2 (5 bases). The sequencing sample was made of naive CD4+ T cells from blood. This clonotype was obtained from a man aged 30-40 years with type 1 diabetes. The CDR3 sequence is CAWNRGGNEQFF. CDR3 DNA sequence: TGTGCCTGGAATCGAGGAGGTAATGAGCAGTTCTTC.